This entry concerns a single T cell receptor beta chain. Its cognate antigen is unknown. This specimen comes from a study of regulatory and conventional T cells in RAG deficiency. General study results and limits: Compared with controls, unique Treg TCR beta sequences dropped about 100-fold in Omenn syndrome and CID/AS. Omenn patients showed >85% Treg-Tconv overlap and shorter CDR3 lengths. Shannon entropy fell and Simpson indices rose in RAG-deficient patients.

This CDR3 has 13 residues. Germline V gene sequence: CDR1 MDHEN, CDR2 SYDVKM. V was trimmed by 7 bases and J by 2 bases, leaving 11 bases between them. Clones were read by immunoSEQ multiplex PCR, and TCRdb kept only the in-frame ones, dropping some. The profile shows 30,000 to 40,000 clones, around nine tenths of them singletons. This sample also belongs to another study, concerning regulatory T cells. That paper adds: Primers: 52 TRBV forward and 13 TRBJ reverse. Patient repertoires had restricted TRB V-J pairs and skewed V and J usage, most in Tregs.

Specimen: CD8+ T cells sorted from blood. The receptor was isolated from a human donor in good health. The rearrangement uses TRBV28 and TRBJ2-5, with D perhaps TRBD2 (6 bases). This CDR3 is CASTPSGQETQYF. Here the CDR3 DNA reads TGTGCCAGCACCCCCAGCGGGCAAGAGACCCAGTACTTC.